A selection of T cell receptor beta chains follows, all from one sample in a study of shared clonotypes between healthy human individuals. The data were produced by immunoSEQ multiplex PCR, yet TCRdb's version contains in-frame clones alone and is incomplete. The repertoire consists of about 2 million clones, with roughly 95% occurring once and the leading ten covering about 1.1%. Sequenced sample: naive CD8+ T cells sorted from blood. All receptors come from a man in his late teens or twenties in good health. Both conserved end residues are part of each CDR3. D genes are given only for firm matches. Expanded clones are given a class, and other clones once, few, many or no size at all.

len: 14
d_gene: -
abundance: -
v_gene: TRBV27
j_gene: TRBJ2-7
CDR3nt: TGTGCCAGCAGCCTTACGGCCCCTGGGCGCGAGCAGTACTTC
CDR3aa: CASSLTAPGREQYF

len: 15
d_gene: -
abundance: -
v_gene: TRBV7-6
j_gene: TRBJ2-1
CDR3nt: TGTGCCAGCAGCTCAACAGGGATGGGGTACAATGAGCAGTTCTTC
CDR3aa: CASSSTGMGYNEQFF

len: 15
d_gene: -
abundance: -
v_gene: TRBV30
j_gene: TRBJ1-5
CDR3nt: TGTGCCTGGAGTATTGGGGCACTCCCGGGTCAGCCCCAGCATTTT
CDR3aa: CAWSIGALPGQPQHF

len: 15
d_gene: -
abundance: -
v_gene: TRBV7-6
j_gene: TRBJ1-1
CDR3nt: TGTGCCAGCAGCTTAGGATTTGAACACTACACCGAAGCTTTCTTT
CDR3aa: CASSLGFEHYTEAFF

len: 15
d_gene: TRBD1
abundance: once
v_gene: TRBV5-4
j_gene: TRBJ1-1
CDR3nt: TGTGCCAGCAGCTCCGTCGACAGGGATTACACTGAAGCTTTCTTT
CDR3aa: CASSSVDRDYTEAFF

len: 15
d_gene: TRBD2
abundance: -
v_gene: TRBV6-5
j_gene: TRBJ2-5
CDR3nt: TGTGCCAGCAGTTTAGCGGGAGGAATTCAAGAGACCCAGTACTTC
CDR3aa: CASSLAGGIQETQYF

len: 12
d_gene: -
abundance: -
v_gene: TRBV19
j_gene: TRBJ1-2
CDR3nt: TGTGCCAGTCACTATCATCGTTTCGGCTACACCTTC
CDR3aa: CASHYHRFGYTF

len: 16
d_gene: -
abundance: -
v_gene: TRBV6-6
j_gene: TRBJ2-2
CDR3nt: TGTGCCAGCAGTTACAGAGAGACGCCGAACACCGGGGAGCTGTTTTTT
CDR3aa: CASSYRETPNTGELFF

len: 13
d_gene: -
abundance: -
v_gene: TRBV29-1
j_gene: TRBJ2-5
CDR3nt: TGCAGCGTTGAAAAGGGCGGGAAAGAGACCCAGTACTTC
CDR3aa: CSVEKGGKETQYF

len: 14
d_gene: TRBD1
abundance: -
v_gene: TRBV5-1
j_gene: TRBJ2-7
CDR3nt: TGCGCCAGCAGCTGGGACAGGGGGACTTTCGAGCAGTACTTC
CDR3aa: CASSWDRGTFEQYF

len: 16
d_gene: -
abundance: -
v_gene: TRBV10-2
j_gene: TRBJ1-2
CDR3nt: TGCGCCAGCAGTGACTTTGGGGAAGGAGTGGGCTATGGCTACACCTTC
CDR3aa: CASSDFGEGVGYGYTF

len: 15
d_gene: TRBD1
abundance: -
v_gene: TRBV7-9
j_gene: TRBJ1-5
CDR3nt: TGTGCCAGCAGCTTAGGGGGACAGGGGGTTCAGCCCCAGCATTTT
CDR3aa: CASSLGGQGVQPQHF

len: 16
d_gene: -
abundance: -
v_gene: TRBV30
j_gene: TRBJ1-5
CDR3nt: TGTGCCTGGAGTGTAACCGCGCAGGGGATAGATCAGCCCCAGCATTTT
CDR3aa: CAWSVTAQGIDQPQHF

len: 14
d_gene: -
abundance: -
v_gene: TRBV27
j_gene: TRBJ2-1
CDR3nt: TGTGCCGCCGGGAGAATCGGTCGGGACAATGAGCAGTTCTTC
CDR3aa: CAAGRIGRDNEQFF

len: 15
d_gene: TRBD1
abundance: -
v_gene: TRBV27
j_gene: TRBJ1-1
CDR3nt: TGTGCCAGCAGTTTAAGGACAGGGATGGACGCTGAAGCTTTCTTT
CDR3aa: CASSLRTGMDAEAFF

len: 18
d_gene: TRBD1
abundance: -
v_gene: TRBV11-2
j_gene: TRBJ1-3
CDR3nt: TGTGCCAGCAGCCTCCCCAGGACAGGGGGGCACTCTGGAAACACCATATATTTT
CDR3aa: CASSLPRTGGHSGNTIYF

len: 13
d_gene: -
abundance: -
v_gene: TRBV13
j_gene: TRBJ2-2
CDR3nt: TGTGCCAGCAGCTTGCCGCGAACCCAGGAGCTGTTTTTT
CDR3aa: CASSLPRTQELFF

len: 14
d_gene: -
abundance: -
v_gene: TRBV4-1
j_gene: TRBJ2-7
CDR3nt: TGCGCCAGCAGCGAAGATGCCGCCTTCTACGAGCAGTACTTC
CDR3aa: CASSEDAAFYEQYF

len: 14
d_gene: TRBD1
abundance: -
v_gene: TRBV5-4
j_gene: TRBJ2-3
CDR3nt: TGTGCCAGCAGCACAGGGGAGACCACAGATACGCAGTATTTT
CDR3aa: CASSTGETTDTQYF

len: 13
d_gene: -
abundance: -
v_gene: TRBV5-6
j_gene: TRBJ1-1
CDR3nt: TGTGCCAGCAGCTTATTCCCTAACACTGAAGCTTTCTTT
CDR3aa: CASSLFPNTEAFF

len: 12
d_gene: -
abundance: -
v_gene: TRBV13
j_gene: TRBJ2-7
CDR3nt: TGTGCCAGCAGCTCGATTTCCTACGAGCAGTACTTC
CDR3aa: CASSSISYEQYF

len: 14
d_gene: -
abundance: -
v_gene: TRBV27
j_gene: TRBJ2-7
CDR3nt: TGTGCCAGCAGTTTACGAGGGGGAGCCTACGAGCAGTACTTC
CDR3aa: CASSLRGGAYEQYF

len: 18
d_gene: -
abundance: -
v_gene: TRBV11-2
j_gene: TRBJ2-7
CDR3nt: TGTGCCAGCAGCTTAGTAGCCCCCCCGTCAGGTACCACCTACGAGCAGTACTTC
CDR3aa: CASSLVAPPSGTTYEQYF

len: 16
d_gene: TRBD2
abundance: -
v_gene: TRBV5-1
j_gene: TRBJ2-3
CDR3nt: TGCGCCAGCAGCCGTATAGGGACTAGCGGCACAGATACGCAGTATTTT
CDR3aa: CASSRIGTSGTDTQYF

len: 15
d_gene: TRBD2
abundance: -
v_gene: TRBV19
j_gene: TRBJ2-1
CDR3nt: TGTGCCAGTAGTACAGGACTAGCGACCCACAATGAGCAGTTCTTC
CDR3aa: CASSTGLATHNEQFF

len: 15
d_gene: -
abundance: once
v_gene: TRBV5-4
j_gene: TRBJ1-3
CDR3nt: TGTGCCAGCAGTCAGGACAGAGACTCTGGAAACACCATATATTTT
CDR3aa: CASSQDRDSGNTIYF

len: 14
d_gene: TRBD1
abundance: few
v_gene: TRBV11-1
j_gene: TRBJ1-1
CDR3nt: TGTGCCAGCAGCTTAGAACAGGGGGGTACTGAAGCTTTCTTT
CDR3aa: CASSLEQGGTEAFF

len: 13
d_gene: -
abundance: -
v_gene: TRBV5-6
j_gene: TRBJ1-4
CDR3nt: TGTGCCAGCAGCGCAAACCCTGATGAAAAACTGTTTTTT
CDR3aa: CASSANPDEKLFF

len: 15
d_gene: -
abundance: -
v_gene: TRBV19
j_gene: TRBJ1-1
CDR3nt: TGTGCCAGTAGTATAGCCCCTAACGAAGGCACTGAAGCTTTCTTT
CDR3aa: CASSIAPNEGTEAFF

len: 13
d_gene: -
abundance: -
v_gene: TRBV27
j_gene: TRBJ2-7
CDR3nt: TGTGCCAGCCGCCTCAGGGGATCCTACGAGCAGTACTTC
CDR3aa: CASRLRGSYEQYF

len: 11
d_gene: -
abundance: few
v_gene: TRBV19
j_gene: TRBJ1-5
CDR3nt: TGTGCCAGTAGTCTCGGGACGTCGCGACATTTT
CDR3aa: CASSLGTSRHF

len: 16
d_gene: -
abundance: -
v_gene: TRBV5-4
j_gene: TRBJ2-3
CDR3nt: TGTGCCAGCAGCTTAGATGGGATAGGGTCATCAGATACGCAGTATTTT
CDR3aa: CASSLDGIGSSDTQYF

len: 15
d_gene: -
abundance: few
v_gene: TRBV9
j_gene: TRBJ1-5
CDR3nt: TGTGCCAGCAGCGTAGGAAACGGACCGAATCAGCCCCAGCATTTT
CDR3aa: CASSVGNGPNQPQHF

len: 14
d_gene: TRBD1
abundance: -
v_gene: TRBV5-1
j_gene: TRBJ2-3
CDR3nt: TGCGCCAGCAGCTCGGACAGGCGCACAGATACGCAGTATTTT
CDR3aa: CASSSDRRTDTQYF

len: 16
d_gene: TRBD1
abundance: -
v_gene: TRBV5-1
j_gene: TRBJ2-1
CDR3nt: TGCGCCAGCAGCTTGGAAGGGGACAGCCGCTACAATGAGCAGTTCTTC
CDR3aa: CASSLEGDSRYNEQFF

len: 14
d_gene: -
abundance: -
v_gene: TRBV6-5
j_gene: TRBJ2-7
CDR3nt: TGTGCCAGCAGTTACCCAGACAGAGACTACGAGCAGTACTTC
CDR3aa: CASSYPDRDYEQYF

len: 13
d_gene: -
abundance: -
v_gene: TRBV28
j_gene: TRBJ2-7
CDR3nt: TGTGCCAGCAGTGGACTCTCCTCATACGAGCAGTACTTC
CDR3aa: CASSGLSSYEQYF

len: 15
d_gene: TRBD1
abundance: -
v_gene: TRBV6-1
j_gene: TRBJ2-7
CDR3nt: TGTGCCAGCAGTGAGAGCGGACAGGCATCCTACGAGCAGTACTTC
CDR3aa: CASSESGQASYEQYF

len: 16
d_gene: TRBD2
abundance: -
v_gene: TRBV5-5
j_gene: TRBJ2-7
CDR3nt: TGTGCCAGCAGCTTGATTAGCGGGGGCAGGTCCTACGAGCAGTACTTC
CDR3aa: CASSLISGGRSYEQYF

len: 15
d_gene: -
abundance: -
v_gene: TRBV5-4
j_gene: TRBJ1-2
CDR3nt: TGTGCCAGCAGGGCTGGGGGTGATTTGGCAGGCGGCTACACCTTC
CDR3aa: CASRAGGDLAGGYTF

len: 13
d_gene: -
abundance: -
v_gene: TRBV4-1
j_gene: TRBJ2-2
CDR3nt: TGCGCCAGCAGCCAAATATCCTTCGGGGAGCTGTTTTTT
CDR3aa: CASSQISFGELFF

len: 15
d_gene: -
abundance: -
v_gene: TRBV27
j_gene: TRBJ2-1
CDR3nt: TGTGCCAGCAGTTTATCGGCAGGGGTAGGATATGAGCAGTTCTTC
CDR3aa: CASSLSAGVGYEQFF